The 15 T cell receptor beta chains below were found in one sample sequenced in a study of CD8 T cells in ankylosing spondylitis. TCRdb itself ran the 5' RACE reads through MiXCR, one entry per CDR3 protein. The sample records under 170,000 distinct CDR3 sequences, under 45% being singletons. Material: synovial fluid, either unsorted or a sorted T cell fraction (not recorded which). These receptors all come from a male donor with ankylosing spondylitis.

This CDR3 is CASSWPTKAFF. DNA of the CDR3: TGTGCCAGCAGTTGGCCGACTAAAGCTTTCTTT. The V call is TRBV2, the J call TRBJ1-1; no firm D call. Trimming pared 5 bases from V and 9 bases from J, leaving 10 bases between. CDR3 length equals 11 residues. Germline V gives CDR1 SNHLY, CDR2 FYNNEI. The full variable domain, completed using reference TRBV2 and TRBJ1-1, is EPEVTQTPSHQVTQMGQEVILRCVPISNHLYFYWYRQILGQKVEFLVSFYNNEISEKSEIFDDQFSVERPDGSNFTLKIRSTKLEDSAMYFCASSWPTKAFFGQGTRLTVV.

This clonotype was counted a few times. CDR3 DNA sequence: TGTGCCATCAGCAGACCCATTTGGGGGACCGGGGAGCTGTTTTTT. As protein: CAISRPIWGTGELFF. The chain recombines TRBV10-3 with TRBJ2-2; D is tentatively TRBD1 or TRBD2 (5 bases each). V was pared by 6 bases and J by 5 bases, with 16 bases between. This CDR3 spans 15 amino acids. Germline loops: CDR1 ENHRY, CDR2 SYGVKD.

V usage is TRBV5-1 and J usage is TRBJ2-4; 16 nucleotides line up with TRBD2. CDR1 and CDR2 from the germline V gene are SGHRS and YFSETQ. V dropped 4 bases and J dropped 1; count of bases not matched to a gene: 8. The CDR3 totals 19 residues. CDR3 in amino acids: CASSDAGLAGGPAKNIQYF. CDR3 sequence (DNA): TGCGCCAGCAGCGACGCGGGACTAGCGGGGGGGCCGGCCAAAAACATTCAGTACTTC.

The chain's CDR3 is CASRLAYRGIQETQYF. For the CDR3, the DNA is TGTGCCAGCAGACTCGCGTACAGGGGGATCCAAGAGACCCAGTACTTC. The V and J genes are TRBV27 and TRBJ2-5; the match to TRBD1 covers 8 bases. CDR3 length: 16 amino acids. Losses at the gene ends were 6 bases for V and 1 base for J; bases not matched to a gene: 10. Germline V gene sequence: CDR1 MNHEY, CDR2 SMNVEV (reference sequence).

V usage is TRBV20-1 and J usage is TRBJ2-7; D perhaps matches TRBD2 (6 bases). This CDR3 region has 14 residues. CDR1 is DFQATT and CDR2 is SNEGSKA in the germline V gene (reference sequence). V lost 0 bases and J 8 bases, leaving 17 bases between the germline ends. The CDR3 spells CSARDRGLPLKQYF. The CDR3 DNA is TGCAGTGCTAGAGATCGAGGACTACCTTTGAAGCAGTACTTC.

The table lists this clonotype with a few counts. The rearrangement links TRBV20-1 to TRBJ1-1; TRBD1 matches 7 bases. Germline CDR1 is DFQATT and CDR2 is SNEGSKA (reference sequence). V gave up 6 bases and J gave up 5 bases; unmatched junction bases: 9. CDR3 size: 13 residues. CDR3 sequence: CSATNRGLTEAFF. In nucleotides, the CDR3 is TGCAGTGCAACTAACAGGGGATTAACTGAAGCTTTCTTT.

This rearrangement joins TRBV10-3 to TRBJ2-7; 14 bases are shared with TRBD2. The CDR3 consists of 16 residues. Trimming cost V 0 bases and J 3 bases; bases outside gene matches: 1. Germline values: CDR1 ENHRY, CDR2 SYGVKD. CDR3 coding DNA: TGTGCCATCAGTGAGTCTGGACTAGCGGGGGGCTACGAGCAGTACTTC. Translating gives CAISESGLAGGYEQYF.

This clonotype was detected only a few times. This chain joins TRBV5-5 and TRBJ1-2, with D unclear. This CDR3 is 14 amino acids long. Trimming shortened V by 2 bases and J by 5 bases, and 13 bases separated the two germline ends. The V gene's germline CDR1 is SGHKS and CDR2 YYEKEE (reference sequence). The CDR3, as DNA: TGTGCCAGCAGCTTCCCCCGTTGGGCTTATGGCTACACCTTC. It yields the protein CASSFPRWAYGYTF.

This clonotype was picked up one time. This sequence joins TRBV29-1 and TRBJ2-1, with TRBD2 matching over 10 bases. J lost 4 bases, V lost 1 base, and 10 bases had no gene match. The CDR3 length is 17 residues. Per germline, CDR1 SQVTM and CDR2 ANQGSEA. The CDR3 protein is CSVEVHLGLAEYNEQFF. CDR3 DNA: TGCAGCGTTGAAGTCCACCTAGGACTAGCGGAGTACAATGAGCAGTTCTTC.

The V gene is TRBV20-1, the J gene TRBJ1-2; a weak D match, TRBD1 (5 bases). The CDR3 spans 15 residues. The V gene's germline CDR1 is DFQATT and CDR2 SNEGSKA (reference sequence). Trimming took off 0 bases at V and 6 bases at J, with 17 bases between the two ends. The DNA for the CDR3 is TGCAGTGCTAGAGACAAAGGGGCCCCGTCTGATGGCTACACCTTC. Amino acid sequence: CSARDKGAPSDGYTF.

This clonotype was detected only a few times. The J gene is TRBJ2-3, the V gene TRBV12-3 or TRBV12-4; D gene uncertain. Between the trimmed V and J ends, which lost 1 base and 1 base, there was a span of 6 bases. The CDR3 is made up of 14 amino acids. The CDR3 protein is CASSLGPRTDTQYF. Written as DNA, the CDR3 is TGTGCCAGCAGTTTAGGTCCCCGCACAGATACGCAGTATTTT.

CDR3 region: CASSYSSFPSLGYTF. The CDR3 coding sequence is TGTGCCAGCAGTTACTCGAGCTTCCCATCCTTAGGCTACACCTTC. This chain uses TRBV6-5 with TRBJ1-2; no definite D call. Germline values: CDR1 MNHEY, CDR2 SVGAGI. The CDR3 has 15 residues. Deletions cut 0 bases from V and 8 bases from J, with 16 bases between.

This clonotype rates as medium-sized. This CDR3 reads CASSLDASSNEKLFF. The CDR3 bases are TGTGCCAGCAGTTTGGACGCGTCTAGTAATGAAAAACTGTTTTTT. The gene calls are TRBV12-3 or TRBV12-4 and TRBJ1-4; no definite D call. The CDR3 is made up of 15 amino acids. Trimming took off 3 bases at V and 4 bases at J, with 12 bases between the two ends.

This clonotype has a handful of counts. The chain carries TRBV7-4 and TRBJ1-2; 9 bases line up with TRBD1. This CDR3 has 14 amino acids. Germline-derived CDR1 and CDR2 are SGHVT and SQSDAQ. The V and J ends lost 5 bases and 3 bases, in that order; junction bases with no gene match: 4. CDR3 in DNA: TGTGCCAGCAGCCGGACAGGGGCATACTATGGCTACACCTTC. This codes for CASSRTGAYYGYTF.

There are a few counts of this clonotype. This rearrangement joins TRBV27 to TRBJ2-1; 8 bases agree with TRBD2. The CDR3 is 15 amino acids. The germline gives CDR1 MNHEY, CDR2 SMNVEV (reference sequence). The V and J ends lost 4 bases and 0 bases, in that order; junction bases with no gene match: 2. The CDR3 loop is CASSYGTSSYNEQFF. CDR3 nucleotide sequence: TGTGCCAGCAGTTATGGGACTAGCTCCTACAATGAGCAGTTCTTC.